This T cell receptor beta chain is from a study of Ad26.COV2.S vaccination and SARS-CoV-2 variants. Background on the study: Donor participated within the Ad26.COV2.S arm of the COV1001 trial.

On this clone itself: Its matching antigen is unknown.

Treatment of the sample: 15 to 20 received Ad26.COV2.S at low or high dose, single or two shots; roughly 5 received placebo; per-sample allocation not given. The study sampled participants on day 63 after the first vaccine or placebo injection. It was Wuhan-strain SARS-CoV-2 spike that the Ad26 vaccine vector expressed. The CDR3 extends over 14 amino acids. V was shortened by 5 bases and J by 3 bases, with 13 bases between the two germline ends. In germline, CDR1 is LGHDT, CDR2 YNNKEL (reference sequence). This table comes from immunoSEQ multiplex PCR, and its TCRdb copy is limited to in-frame clones, with some not included. The data hold fewer than 400,000 clones, with roughly nine tenths observed a single time. Study outcomes and limitations: Spike-specific TCR breadth ran higher among vaccine recipients than placebo recipients.

The sequence was obtained from a person aged 18-60 years who received the Ad26.COV2.S COVID-19 vaccine or a placebo. V is TRBV3-1 (or the pseudogene TRBV3-2) and J is TRBJ1-1; D uncertain. The specimen comprised peripheral blood, sampled in a trial of Ad26.COV2.S vaccine versus placebo. The CDR3 spells CASSSRPADTEAFF. CDR3 DNA sequence: TGTGCCAGCAGCTCCCGACCCGCGGACACTGAAGCTTTCTTT.